The 22 T cell receptor beta chains below come from one sample, sequenced in a study of blood T cell repertoires in COVID-19. Measured with immunoSEQ multiplex PCR; TCRdb has only the in-frame clones, and not every one. The sample gives over 45,000 clones, roughly 85% of which show up once; about 13% is in the top ten. Sequenced: peripheral blood. These receptors all stem from a human donor in a cohort sampled during active COVID-19.

The V call is TRBV19, the J call TRBJ2-7; 11 bases fit TRBD1. There are 15 residues in the CDR3. Germline V gene lookup returns CDR1 LNHDA and CDR2 SQIVND (reference sequence). Trimming took 4 bases from V and 4 from J; bases not matched to a gene: 6. The CDR3, as DNA: TGTGCCAGTAGTAGAAGGGACAGGGGGAATTACGAGCAGTACTTC. Its translation: CASSRRDRGNYEQYF.

The chain couples TRBV30 to TRBJ2-7, with a weak D call TRBD2 (6 bases). The CDR3 runs to 14 residues. The V gene's germline CDR1 is GTSNPN and CDR2 SVGIG (reference sequence). V was trimmed by 1 base and J by 2 bases, leaving 12 bases between them. CDR3 bases: TGTGCCTGGAGTGGGGGGGACGGTCCCTACGAGCAGTACTTC. It codes for CAWSGGDGPYEQYF.

Relative to its sample, this clone is large. V and J are TRBV9 and TRBJ2-3; 9 positions agree with TRBD1. V gave up 4 bases and J gave up 5 bases; unmatched junction bases: 8. Germline V gene lookup returns CDR1 SGDLS and CDR2 YYNGEE. The CDR3 loop spans 15 amino acids. The CDR3 DNA is TGTGCCAGCAGCACAGAGGGACAGGGAGGAGATACGCAGTATTTT. It translates to CASSTEGQGGDTQYF.

This clone has just one count. The V call is TRBV28, the J call TRBJ2-7; TRBD1 agrees at 12 bases. Germline CDR1 reads MDHEN; CDR2 reads SYDVKM. CDR3 length equals 13 residues. Trimming removed 4 bases from V and 6 bases from J; junction bases left unmatched: 1. CDR3 nucleotides: TGTGCCAGCAGTTGGGACAGGGGGCTCGAGCAGTACTTC. This translates into CASSWDRGLEQYF.

The rearrangement joins TRBV7-9 to TRBJ2-3, with 12 bases identical to TRBD2. Trimming took 4 bases from V and 4 from J; bases not matched to a gene: 6. This CDR3 is built from 16 residues. Germline V gene lookup returns CDR1 SEHNR and CDR2 FQNEAQ (reference sequence). CDR3 DNA: TGTGCCAGCAGCTCGGCCCTAGCGGGAGGGGCAGATACGCAGTATTTT. Encoded protein: CASSSALAGGADTQYF.

V gene TRBV7-2 combines with J gene TRBJ2-2, with TRBD2 matching 12 bases. Losses at the gene ends were 7 bases for V and 5 bases for J; bases not matched to a gene: 14. This CDR3 has 18 residues. Germline V gene data show CDR1 as SGHTA and CDR2 as FQGNSA. Written as DNA, the CDR3 is TGTGCCAGCATATCGCCTAGCGGGAGGGCCGCGGGTACCGGGGAGCTGTTTTTT. It specifies CASISPSGRAAGTGELFF. Using reference TRBV7-2 and TRBJ2-2 for the parts outside the CDR3, the full variable domain is GAGVSQSPSNKVTEKGKDVELRCDPISGHTALYWYRQSLGQGLEFLIYFQGNSAPDKSGLPSDRFSAERTGGSVSTLTIQRTQQEDSAVYLCASISPSGRAAGTGELFFGEGSRLTVL.

This clone occurred a few times. V usage is TRBV11-1 and J usage is TRBJ2-1; the match to TRBD1 covers 7 bases. Germline loops: CDR1 SGHAT, CDR2 FQDESV (reference sequence). The junction had 12 bases not matched to a gene; V was cut back by 7 bases and J by 6 bases. The length of the CDR3 is 15 residues. CDR3 sequence reads: CASIAGTAGFNEQFF. Here the CDR3 DNA reads TGTGCCAGCATCGCCGGGACAGCCGGCTTCAATGAGCAGTTCTTC.

The chain links TRBV23-1 to TRBJ2-2; tentatively, D is TRBD1 (5 bases). TRBV23-1 is an open reading frame, and its role is uncertain. This CDR3 comprises 11 residues. The germline V and J ends were trimmed by 6 bases and 7 bases, with 6 bases remaining between them. This CDR3 reads CASRGLGELFF. Here the CDR3 DNA reads TGCGCCAGCAGGGGGCTCGGGGAGCTGTTTTTT.

The chain recombines TRBV11-3 with TRBJ2-5, with 9 bases identical to TRBD1. CDR1 is SGHNT and CDR2 is YENEEA in the germline V gene. The J segment lost 1 base and the V segment lost 5 bases, leaving 11 bases of the junction unmatched. This CDR3 is 17 amino acids long. CDR3 DNA sequence: TGTGCCAGCAGCCGGGGACAGGGACGATCCACCCAAGAGACCCAGTACTTC. It yields the protein CASSRGQGRSTQETQYF.

V is TRBV7-9 and J is TRBJ2-2; D may be TRBD1 (6 bases). The CDR3 covers 16 residues. CDR1 is SEHNR, CDR2 FQNEAQ, per germline (reference sequence). Trimming took 5 bases from V and 6 from J, leaving 19 bases between them. The CDR3 loop is CASSLGLTGQPGELFF. CDR3 nucleotide sequence: TGTGCCAGCAGCCTCGGCCTTACCGGACAGCCCGGGGAGCTGTTTTTT.

The gene calls are TRBV5-1 and TRBJ2-3; the D gene is possibly TRBD2 (5 bases). CDR1 and CDR2 (germline): SGHRS, YFSETQ. V was cut by 7 bases and J by 5 bases, with 11 bases left in between. This CDR3 spans 12 amino acids. DNA of the CDR3: TGCGCCAGCCGTCTGGAGGTAGATACGCAGTATTTT. Amino acid sequence: CASRLEVDTQYF. Full variable domain (remainder filled in from reference TRBV5-1 and TRBJ2-3): KAGVTQTPRYLIKTRGQQVTLSCSPISGHRSVSWYQQTPGQGLQFLFEYFSETQRNKGNFPGRFSGRQFSNSRSEMNVSTLELGDSALYLCASRLEVDTQYFGPGTRLTVL.

The V call is TRBV15, the J call TRBJ2-3; TRBD2 matches 12 bases. The CDR3 sequence is 16 residues long. The germline V gene has CDR1 LNHNV and CDR2 YYDKDF (reference sequence). The V gene end was trimmed by 3 bases and the J gene end by 7 bases; junction bases not matched to a gene: 8. This CDR3 reads CATSRMTSGSRHTQYF. In DNA form, the CDR3 reads TGTGCCACCAGCAGGATGACTAGCGGGAGTCGCCATACGCAGTATTTT. The variable domain in full, with the rest retrieved from reference TRBV15 and TRBJ2-3, is DAMVIQNPRYQVTQFGKPVTLSCSQTLNHNVMYWYQQKSSQAPKLLFHYYDKDFNNEADTPDNFQSRRPNTSFCFLDIRSPGLGDTAMYLCATSRMTSGSRHTQYFGPGTRLTVL.

V and J are TRBV6-6 and TRBJ1-1, with TRBD1 identical over 9 bases. CDR1 and CDR2 from the germline V gene are MNHNY and SVGAGI (reference sequence). The J segment lost 4 bases and the V segment lost 6 bases, leaving 6 bases of the junction unmatched. CDR3 size: 14 residues. In DNA, the CDR3 is TGTGCCAGCAGGGGACAGGGTTGGAGCACTGAAGCTTTCTTT. It is translated as CASRGQGWSTEAFF.

Regarding this clone: An end of the junction does not agree with germline; a read error may underlie this. The chain has TRBV6-1 and TRBJ2-6; TRBD1 might be the D (6 bases). The CDR3 spans 17 residues. Germline V gives CDR1 MNHNS, CDR2 SASEGT. The DNA for the CDR3 is TGTGCCAGCCGTGAGACAGGAAACCCCTCTGGGGCCAACGTCCTGACTTTC. This codes for CASRETGNPSGANVLTF.

The J gene is TRBJ2-7, the V gene TRBV19, with unresolved D. The CDR3 sequence is 14 residues long. Germline V lookup: CDR1 LNHDA, CDR2 SQIVND (reference sequence). V was pared by 1 base and J by 3 bases, with 10 bases between. In nucleotides, the CDR3 is TGTGCCAGTAGTATAGGGTTGGGCCTCTACGAGCAGTACTTC. Amino acid sequence: CASSIGLGLYEQYF. Drawing the rest from reference TRBV19 and TRBJ2-7, the complete variable domain is DGGITQSPKYLFRKEGQNVTLSCEQNLNHDAMYWYRQDPGQGLRLIYYSQIVNDFQKGDIAEGYSVSREKKESFPLTVTSAQKNPTAFYLCASSIGLGLYEQYFGPGTRLTVT.

The V call is TRBV3-1 (or the pseudogene TRBV3-2), the J call TRBJ2-3; no firm D call. The CDR3 has 14 residues. The germline V gene has CDR1 LGHDT and CDR2 YNNKEL (reference sequence). Trimming stripped 1 base from V and 6 bases from J, with 11 bases between. CDR3 in DNA: TGTGCCAGCAGCCAAGCTGGCCGAGCGGATACGCAGTATTTT. Its protein is CASSQAGRADTQYF.

V gene TRBV3-1 (or the pseudogene TRBV3-2) combines with J gene TRBJ1-2; the D gene is possibly TRBD1 (6 bases). The germline V gene has CDR1 LGHDT and CDR2 YNNKEL (reference sequence). The CDR3 extends over 14 amino acids. The V end was cut by 4 bases, the J end by 6 bases, with 15 bases between. In DNA form, the CDR3 reads TGTGCCAGCAGCCGCTGGCAGGGGATTGATGGCTACACCTTC. Its translation is CASSRWQGIDGYTF.

For the CDR3, the DNA is TGTGCCAGCAGCCCCAGGGTTCCCTACGAGCAGTACTTC. It specifies CASSPRVPYEQYF. This sequence joins TRBV14 and TRBJ2-7, with D possibly TRBD1 on 5 matching bases. V was trimmed by 4 bases and J by 2 bases, leaving 9 bases between them. CDR1 and CDR2 from the germline V gene are SGHDN and FVKESK. CDR3 length equals 13 residues.

The rearrangement links TRBV3-1 (or the pseudogene TRBV3-2) to TRBJ2-5; perhaps TRBD1 as D (7 bases). This CDR3 is built from 12 residues. V was cut by 10 bases and J by 5 bases, with 14 bases left in between. CDR1 is LGHDT, CDR2 YNNKEL, per germline (reference sequence). The CDR3 reads CATARGAETQYF. The CDR3 nucleotides read TGTGCCACGGCCAGGGGGGCCGAGACCCAGTACTTC.

This chain joins TRBV10-3 and TRBJ2-5; no reliable D call. CDR3 length equals 13 residues. V was pared by 3 bases and J by 4 bases, with 9 bases between. Germline CDR1 ENHRY, CDR2 SYGVKD. The CDR3 is CAISDARGETQYF. The CDR3, as DNA: TGTGCCATCAGTGACGCCCGAGGAGAGACCCAGTACTTC.

The chain employs TRBV13 and TRBJ2-5; D might be TRBD2 (5 bases). The V end lost 2 bases, the J end lost 5 bases, and 12 bases lay between the germline ends. The CDR3 has 14 amino acids. Germline-derived CDR1 and CDR2 are PRHDT and FYEKMQ (reference sequence). The CDR3, as DNA: TGTGCCAGCAGCTTATCGGCTAGGAGGGAGACCCAGTACTTC. Amino acid sequence: CASSLSARRETQYF.

The V and J genes are TRBV2 and TRBJ2-7, with D possibly matching TRBD2 (5 bases). Looked up from germline, CDR1 is SNHLY and CDR2 is FYNNEI. This CDR3 is built from 13 residues. V dropped 6 bases and J dropped 2 bases, with 11 bases sitting between them. The CDR3, as DNA: TGTGCCAGCAGCCGCACTAGAGCCTACGAGCAGTACTTC. This encodes CASSRTRAYEQYF. Together with reference TRBV2 and TRBJ2-7, the CDR3 gives the full variable domain: EPEVTQTPSHQVTQMGQEVILRCVPISNHLYFYWYRQILGQKVEFLVSFYNNEISEKSEIFDDQFSVERPDGSNFTLKIRSTKLEDSAMYFCASSRTRAYEQYFGPGTRLTVT.